These 15 T cell receptor beta chains were all obtained from the same sample, sequenced in a study of cytomegalovirus exposure and HLA in healthy donors (dated by TCRdb to 2016 to 2017). Library preparation employed the immunoSEQ multiplex PCR assay. TCRdb carries this immuneACCESS record with in-frame sequences only. Its versions omit some clonotypes, under half of them owing to an unresolved V gene in the studies checked, with the rest unexplained. The sample data list some 150,000 clones, and 86% of these were observed just once. Approximately 2.2% of the sample is taken by the ten largest. Sequenced input: PBMCs. These receptors all come from a human donor in good health.

This clone has just one count. The gene calls are TRBV7-2 and TRBJ1-1, with TRBD1 matching 9 bases. V dropped 5 bases and J dropped 6; count of bases not matched to a gene: 7. Germline V gene data show CDR1 as SGHTA and CDR2 as FQGNSA. The length of the CDR3 is 14 residues. The CDR3 DNA follows: TGTGCCAGCAGCCGGGACAGGGCTTTTCCTGAAGCTTTCTTT. It yields the protein CASSRDRAFPEAFF.

V and J are TRBV5-1 and TRBJ2-3, with 10 bases matching TRBD2. The CDR3 is made up of 15 amino acids. V lost 3 bases and J lost 3; bases outside the gene matches: 4. Germline V gene sequence: CDR1 SGHRS, CDR2 YFSETQ. CDR3 bases: TGCGCCAGCAGCTCCGTGACTAGCGGGACAGATACGCAGTATTTT. Translation gives CASSSVTSGTDTQYF.

This clone was recorded only once. The V call is TRBV27, the J call TRBJ2-2, with 13 bases fitting TRBD2. Per germline, CDR1 MNHEY and CDR2 SMNVEV (reference sequence). J lost 1 base, V lost 5 bases, and 1 base had no gene match. The CDR3 extends over 16 amino acids. For the CDR3, the DNA is TGTGCCAGCAGTAGGACTAGCGGGAGGAACACCGGGGAGCTGTTTTTT. This translates into CASSRTSGRNTGELFF.

This clone was detected only a few times. This chain connects TRBV6-5 to TRBJ1-1; a weak D match, TRBD1 (6 bases). The CDR3 covers 14 residues. V was trimmed by 2 bases and J by 5 bases, leaving 12 bases between them. Germline CDR1 and CDR2: MNHEY and SVGAGI. CDR3 region: CASSYGQGQTEAFF. CDR3 sequence (DNA): TGTGCCAGCAGTTACGGCCAGGGGCAAACTGAAGCTTTCTTT.

The V and J genes are TRBV11-2 and TRBJ2-2, with 7 bases matching TRBD1. Germline-derived CDR1 and CDR2 are SGHAT and FQNNGV. CDR3 length: 15 amino acids. Trimming at V came to 5 bases and at J to 4 bases, leaving 7 bases not matched to a gene. CDR3 amino acids: CASSRKGQSTGELFF. DNA for the CDR3: TGTGCCAGCAGCCGGAAGGGACAGAGCACCGGGGAGCTGTTTTTT.

This clone appeared a few times. This chain links TRBV29-1 with TRBJ2-1; 9 nucleotides match TRBD2. This CDR3 has 13 residues. V lost 3 bases to trimming and J lost 5 bases; unmatched junction nucleotides: 2. Per the germline V gene, CDR1 is SQVTM and CDR2 is ANQGSEA. CDR3: CSVDGTSHNEQFF. The CDR3 nucleotides are TGCAGCGTTGATGGGACTAGCCACAATGAGCAGTTCTTC.

V is TRBV4-3 and J is TRBJ1-1, with a weak D call TRBD1 (5 bases). The CDR3 is 14 residues long. Per the germline V gene, CDR1 is LGHNA and CDR2 is YSLEER. Deletions cut 1 base from V and 4 bases from J, with 10 bases between. CDR3 residues: CASSQGLTATEAFF. The CDR3 nucleotides are TGCGCCAGCAGCCAAGGTCTGACAGCCACTGAAGCTTTCTTT.

The J gene is TRBJ2-1, the V gene TRBV19; TRBD1 aligns across 7 bases. Germline V gene data show CDR1 as LNHDA and CDR2 as SQIVND (reference sequence). The CDR3 covers 14 residues. Trimming cost V 3 bases and J 3 bases; bases outside gene matches: 2. DNA of the CDR3: TGTGCCAGTAGTATCGGGACAGACTACAATGAGCAGTTCTTC. It encodes CASSIGTDYNEQFF.

The CDR3 DNA sequence: TGTGCCAGCTCACCAGCCCCCTCGAGTGAGCAGTTCTTC. It codes for CASSPAPSSEQFF. The rearrangement joins TRBV18 to TRBJ2-1; no clear D. Germline CDR1 KGHSH, CDR2 LQKENI. V shed 2 bases and J shed 9 bases, with 11 bases lying between them. The CDR3 covers 13 residues.

V and J are TRBV4-2 and TRBJ2-1; possible D gene TRBD2, 6 bases. The V gene lost 0 bases and the J gene lost 4 bases, with 10 bases spanning the gap. Germline-derived CDR1 and CDR2 are LGHNA and YNFKEQ. This CDR3 contains 15 residues. This CDR3 reads CASSQDRGSYNEQFF. The CDR3 nucleotides are TGTGCCAGCAGCCAAGATCGGGGGAGTTACAATGAGCAGTTCTTC.

The chain combines TRBV29-1 with TRBJ2-2, with a possible D match to TRBD1 (5 bases). This CDR3 spans 14 amino acids. Trimming left V 6 bases short and J 1 base short, with 12 bases between. In germline, CDR1 is SQVTM, CDR2 ANQGSEA. CDR3 in amino acids: CSVETEKNTGELFF. Here the CDR3 DNA reads TGCAGCGTCGAGACAGAGAAGAACACCGGGGAGCTGTTTTTT.

V gene TRBV10-3 combines with J gene TRBJ2-3; D is undetermined. CDR3 size: 13 residues. V dropped 8 bases and J dropped 2 bases, with 11 bases sitting between them. Germline CDR1 reads ENHRY; CDR2 reads SYGVKD. CDR3 in amino acids: CAIRSESTDTQYF. CDR3 bases: TGTGCCATCCGTTCAGAATCCACAGATACGCAGTATTTT.

The rearrangement uses TRBV5-1 and TRBJ2-3; TRBD1 aligns across 8 bases. Trimming at V came to 4 bases and at J to 9 bases, leaving 10 bases not matched to a gene. This CDR3 has 14 residues. Germline V gene data show CDR1 as SGHRS and CDR2 as YFSETQ. Written as DNA, the CDR3 is TGCGCCAGCAGCCAATTGGACAGGGAGGAAACGCAGTATTTT. Encoded protein: CASSQLDREETQYF.

This chain connects TRBV11-3 to TRBJ2-3; D perhaps matches TRBD2 (5 bases). Trimming left V 4 bases short and J 8 bases short, with 10 bases between. This CDR3 has 12 residues. Germline CDR1 and CDR2: SGHNT and YENEEA. The CDR3: CASSSTRGTQYF. The CDR3 DNA follows: TGTGCCAGCAGCTCTACTCGGGGTACGCAGTATTTT.

The chain employs TRBV15 and TRBJ2-3; no firm D call. Trimming took 1 base from V and 1 from J, leaving 12 bases between them. The V gene's germline CDR1 is LNHNV and CDR2 YYDKDF (reference sequence). The CDR3 spans 16 residues. The CDR3 DNA is TGTGCCACCAGCAGAGGGTCAGTAAGTGGCACAGATACGCAGTATTTT. This gives the protein CATSRGSVSGTDTQYF. Full variable domain (missing parts from reference TRBV15 and TRBJ2-3): DAMVIQNPRYQVTQFGKPVTLSCSQTLNHNVMYWYQQKSSQAPKLLFHYYDKDFNNEADTPDNFQSRRPNTSFCFLDIRSPGLGDTAMYLCATSRGSVSGTDTQYFGPGTRLTVL.